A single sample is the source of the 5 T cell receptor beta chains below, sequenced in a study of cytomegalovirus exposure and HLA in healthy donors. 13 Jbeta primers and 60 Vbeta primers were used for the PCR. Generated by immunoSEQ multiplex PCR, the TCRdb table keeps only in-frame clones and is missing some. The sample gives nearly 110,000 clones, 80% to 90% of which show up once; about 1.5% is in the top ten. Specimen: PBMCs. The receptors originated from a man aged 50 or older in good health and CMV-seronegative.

In nucleotides, the CDR3 is TGTGCCAGCAGCTTAGATTTTAATACGGGGGCCCTCCACTTT. Protein sequence: CASSLDFNTGALHF. The J gene is TRBJ1-6, the V gene TRBV11-2, with D possibly being TRBD1 (5 bases). The CDR3 loop spans 14 amino acids. Germline V gene lookup returns CDR1 SGHAT and CDR2 FQNNGV. V lost 0 bases, J lost 14 bases, and 14 bases lay in between.

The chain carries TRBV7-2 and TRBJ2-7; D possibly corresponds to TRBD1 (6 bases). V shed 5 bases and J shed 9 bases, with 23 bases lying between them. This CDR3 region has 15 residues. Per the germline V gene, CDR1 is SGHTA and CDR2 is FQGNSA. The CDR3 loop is CASSPPGATTQGQYF. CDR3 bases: TGTGCCAGCAGCCCCCCTGGCGCAACAACACAGGGGCAGTACTTC.

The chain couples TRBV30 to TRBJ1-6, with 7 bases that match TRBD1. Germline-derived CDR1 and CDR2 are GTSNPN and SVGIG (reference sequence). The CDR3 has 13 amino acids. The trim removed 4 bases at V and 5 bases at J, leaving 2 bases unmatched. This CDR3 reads CAWKGTDNSPLHF. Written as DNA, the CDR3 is TGTGCCTGGAAAGGGACAGATAATTCACCCCTCCACTTT.

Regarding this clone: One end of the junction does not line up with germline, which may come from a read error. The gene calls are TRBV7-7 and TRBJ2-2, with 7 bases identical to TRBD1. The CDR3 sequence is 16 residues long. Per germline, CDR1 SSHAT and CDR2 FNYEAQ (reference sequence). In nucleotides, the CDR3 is TGTGCTAGCAGCTGGGACCTGACAGGGTCGGCCGGGGAGCTGTTTTTT. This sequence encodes CASSWDLTGSAGELFF. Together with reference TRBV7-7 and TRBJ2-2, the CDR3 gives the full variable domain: GAGVSQSPRYKVTKRGQDVTLRCDPISSHATLYWYQQALGQGPEFLTYFNYEAQPDKSGLPSDRFSAERPEGSISTLTIQRTEQRDSAMYRCASSWDLTGSAGELFFGEGSRLTVL.

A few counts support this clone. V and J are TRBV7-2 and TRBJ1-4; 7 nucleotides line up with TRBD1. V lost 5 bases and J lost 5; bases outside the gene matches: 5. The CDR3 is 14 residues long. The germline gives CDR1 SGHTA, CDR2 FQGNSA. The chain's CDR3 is CASSADRANEKLFF. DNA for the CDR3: TGTGCCAGCAGCGCAGACAGGGCCAATGAAAAACTGTTTTTT.